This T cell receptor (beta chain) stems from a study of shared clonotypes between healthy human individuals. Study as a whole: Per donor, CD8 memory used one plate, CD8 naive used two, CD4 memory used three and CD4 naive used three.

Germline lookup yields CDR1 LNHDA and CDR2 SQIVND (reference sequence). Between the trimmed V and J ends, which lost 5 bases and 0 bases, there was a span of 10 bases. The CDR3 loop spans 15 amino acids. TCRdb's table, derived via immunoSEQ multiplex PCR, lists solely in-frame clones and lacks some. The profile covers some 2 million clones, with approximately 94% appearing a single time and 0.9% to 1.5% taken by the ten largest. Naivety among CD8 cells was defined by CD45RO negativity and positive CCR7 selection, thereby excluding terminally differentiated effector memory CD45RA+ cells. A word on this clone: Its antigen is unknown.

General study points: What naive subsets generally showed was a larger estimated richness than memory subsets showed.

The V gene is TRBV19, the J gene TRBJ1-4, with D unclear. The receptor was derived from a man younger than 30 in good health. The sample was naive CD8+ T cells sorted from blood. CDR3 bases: TGTGCCAGTAGTCCCCGCGATGCAACTAATGAAAAACTGTTTTTT. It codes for CASSPRDATNEKLFF.